This T cell receptor beta chain appears in the sequencing data of a study of liver allograft versus peripheral blood T cells. Study context: Intrahepatic T cell receptor repertoires from transplanted livers were compared against repertoires in recipients' peripheral blood.

One entry per CDR3 protein results from TCRdb running MiXCR on the reads. The sample shows approximately 16,000 distinct CDR3 sequences, around 21% of them seen only once. J gave up 4 bases and V 6 bases, and 5 bases lay outside the gene matches. This CDR3 region has 13 residues. Per germline, CDR1 DFQATT and CDR2 SNEGSKA (reference sequence). Notes on the study in general: Liver allograft T cell receptor repertoires were reported to differ from peripheral blood repertoires.

A remark on this clonotype: Antigen: not known.

The receptor comes from a human patient who had a liver transplant. Part of the T cell pool may stem from the graft donor. This chain links TRBV20-1 with TRBJ2-5; 10 nucleotides match TRBD1. CDR3 coding DNA: TGCAGTGCGAGACAGGGGGCGGGAGAGACCCAGTACTTC. It encodes CSARQGAGETQYF.